A selection of T cell receptor beta chains follows, all from one sample in a study of blood T cell repertoires in COVID-19. Assay used: immunoSEQ multiplex PCR; TCRdb lists only in-frame clones, some missing. Altogether about 110,000 clones are present, approximately 84% being singletons, with the ten largest covering around 3.5%. Sequencing was done on a sample of peripheral blood. The receptor source for this set is a man aged 40-50 years with acute or convalescent COVID-19. Each CDR3 is given with its conserved first and last residue. The D gene is left open where the match is weak. Clone size is stated in some rows and not others, as once, few, many or a class when expanded.

>.|TRBV2|TRBJ2-7|few
TGTGCCAGCAGCCCCCGTACTAGTTCGGGGGAGCAGTACTTC
CASSPRTSSGEQYF
>.|TRBV2|TRBJ2-1|.
TGTGCCAGCAGTGATGGGCAGGGCAATGAGCAGTTCTTC
CASSDGQGNEQFF
>TRBD2|TRBV7-8|TRBJ2-3|few
TGTGCCAGCAGCTTAAAACTAGCGGGGGGTAGCACAGATACGCAGTATTTT
CASSLKLAGGSTDTQYF
>.|TRBV30|TRBJ1-5|.
TGTGCCTGGAGTCGGGTGCCGGGGCAGCCCCAGCATTTT
CAWSRVPGQPQHF
>.|TRBV13|TRBJ2-1|.
TGTGCCAGCAGCTCAACCATCGACTCTTTTAAGCGCTCCACTTACAATGAGCAGTTCTTC
CASSSTIDSFKRSTYNEQFF
>TRBD1|TRBV5-1|TRBJ1-3|.
TGCGCCAGCAGCTTGGACGGACAGGGCGTGAACACCATATATTTT
CASSLDGQGVNTIYF
>TRBD1|TRBV19|TRBJ1-1|few
TGTGCCAGTAGTCCTAACCCGGGACAGGGATCCAACACTGAAGCTTTCTTT
CASSPNPGQGSNTEAFF
>.|TRBV7-9|TRBJ1-2|.
TGTGCCAGCAGCTTCGCAGGGAACTATGGCTACACCTTC
CASSFAGNYGYTF
>.|TRBV24-1|TRBJ2-7|.
TGTGCCACCAGTGATTCCGCCTACGAGCAGTACTTC
CATSDSAYEQYF
>TRBD1|TRBV2|TRBJ1-2|few
TGTGCCAGCAGGTACCCTTTGACAGGGTCGCATGGCTACACCTTC
CASRYPLTGSHGYTF
>.|TRBV4-2|TRBJ1-4|.
TGTGCCAGCAGCCAACTGCGTGAGGCGGGGGAACTGTTTTTT
CASSQLREAGELFF
>.|TRBV2|TRBJ2-7|.
TGTGCCAGCAGTTTCTCTTACGAGCAGTACTTC
CASSFSYEQYF
>.|TRBV14|TRBJ2-1|.
TGTGCCAGCAGCCAAGATGTTGGGGGCCGGGCTGGCGGCAATGAGCAGTTCTTC
CASSQDVGGRAGGNEQFF
>.|TRBV19|TRBJ2-3|.
TGTGCCAGTATGGGCGACGGCACAGATACGCAGTATTTT
CASMGDGTDTQYF
>TRBD2|TRBV6-2/TRBV6-3|TRBJ2-6|.
TGTGCCAGCAGTAGCGGGGAGTCTGCTGGGGCCAACGTCCTGACTTTC
CASSSGESAGANVLTF
>.|TRBV4-1|TRBJ2-7|once
TGCGCCAGCAGCCACACCACACAGGGAATGCGCTCCTACGAGCAGTACTTC
CASSHTTQGMRSYEQYF
>.|TRBV12-3/TRBV12-4|TRBJ1-1|.
TGTGCCAGCAGTCAGGCAATGAACACTGAAGCTTTCTTT
CASSQAMNTEAFF
>.|TRBV11-1|TRBJ2-7|few
TGTGCCAGCAGCAACCGAGGGGAGCAGTACTTC
CASSNRGEQYF
>.|TRBV21-1|TRBJ2-7|.
.
CASSKSGVAGGNYEQYF
>TRBD1|TRBV7-9|TRBJ2-7|.
TGTGCCAGCAGCTTCACCGGGACAGGGGCCTACGAGCAGTACTTC
CASSFTGTGAYEQYF
>.|TRBV2|TRBJ1-5|.
TGTGCCAGCAGTGAATGGCAAATTAATCAGCCCCAGCATTTT
CASSEWQINQPQHF
>.|TRBV3-1/TRBV3-2|TRBJ2-6|.
TGTGCCAGCAGCCAGACCCGGGTCTCTGGGGCCAACGTCCTGACTTTC
CASSQTRVSGANVLTF
>TRBD1|TRBV3-1/TRBV3-2|TRBJ1-5|once
TGTGCCAGCAGCCAAGAATACAGGGGCTCCCAGCATTTT
CASSQEYRGSQHF
>.|TRBV7-9|TRBJ2-2|.
TGTGCCAGCAGGACAGTAAACACCGGGGAGCTGTTTTTT
CASRTVNTGELFF
>TRBD2|TRBV18|TRBJ2-5|.
TGTGCCAGCTCACCACCGGGGGGGATCCAAGAGACCCAGTACTTC
CASSPPGGIQETQYF